The text below deals with one TCR beta chain. Assay: immunoSEQ multiplex PCR; the TCRdb copy retains only in-frame clones and omits some. The data show roughly 71,000 clones, 88% seen once. V dropped 3 bases and J dropped 7 bases, with 13 bases sitting between them. This CDR3 spans 14 amino acids. Germline V gene sequence: CDR1 LNHDA, CDR2 SQIVND (reference sequence). This sample stems from a study of OX40 agonist ivuxolimab in advanced cancers. Overall study context: Patients were dosed with the agonistic anti-OX40 (CD134) antibody ivuxolimab. Dosing consisted of intravenous ivuxolimab at 0.01 to 10 mg/kg every 2 weeks. Patients in dose escalation had liver, melanoma, kidney or head and neck cancers.

Patients had blood sampled at baseline and again on cycle 4 day 1 and cycle 7 day 1. Material: CD4+ or CD8+ T cells sorted from blood, obtained in a trial of the OX40 agonist ivuxolimab. The V and J genes are TRBV19 and TRBJ2-1; D uncertain. The receptor's source is an adult with an advanced solid tumor such as melanoma, head and neck, liver or kidney cancer. The CDR3 sequence: CASSIPSPRNEQFF. CDR3 nucleotide sequence: TGTGCCAGTAGTATCCCCAGCCCTAGAAATGAGCAGTTCTTC.